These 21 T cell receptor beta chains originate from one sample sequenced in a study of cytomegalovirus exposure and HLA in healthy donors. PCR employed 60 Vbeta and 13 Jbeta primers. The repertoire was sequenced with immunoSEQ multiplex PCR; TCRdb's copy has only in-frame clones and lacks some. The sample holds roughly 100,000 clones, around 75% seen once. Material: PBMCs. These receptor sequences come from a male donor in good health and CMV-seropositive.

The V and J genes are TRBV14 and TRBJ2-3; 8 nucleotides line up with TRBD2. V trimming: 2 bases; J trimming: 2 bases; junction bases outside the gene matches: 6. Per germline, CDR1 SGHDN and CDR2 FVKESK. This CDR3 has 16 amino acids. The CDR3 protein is CASSQLVSGVTDTQYF. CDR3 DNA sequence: TGTGCCAGCAGCCAATTGGTTAGCGGGGTCACAGATACGCAGTATTTT.

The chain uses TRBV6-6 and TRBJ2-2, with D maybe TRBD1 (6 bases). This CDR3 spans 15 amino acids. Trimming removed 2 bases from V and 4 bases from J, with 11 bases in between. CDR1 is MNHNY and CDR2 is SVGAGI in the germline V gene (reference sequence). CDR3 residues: CASSYVRGLTGELFF. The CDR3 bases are TGTGCCAGCAGTTACGTCAGGGGTCTCACCGGGGAGCTGTTTTTT.

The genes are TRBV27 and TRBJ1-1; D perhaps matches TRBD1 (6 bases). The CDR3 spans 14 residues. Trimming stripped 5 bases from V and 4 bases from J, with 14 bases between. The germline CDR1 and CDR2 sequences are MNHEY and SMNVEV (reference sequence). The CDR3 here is CASSMGAGATEAFF. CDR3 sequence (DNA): TGTGCCAGCAGTATGGGGGCGGGGGCCACTGAAGCTTTCTTT.

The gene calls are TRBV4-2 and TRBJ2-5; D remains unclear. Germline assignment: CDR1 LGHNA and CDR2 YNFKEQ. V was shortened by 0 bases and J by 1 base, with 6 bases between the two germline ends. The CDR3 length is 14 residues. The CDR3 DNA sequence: TGTGCCAGCAGCCAAGATCTAATCCAAGAGACCCAGTACTTC. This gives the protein CASSQDLIQETQYF.

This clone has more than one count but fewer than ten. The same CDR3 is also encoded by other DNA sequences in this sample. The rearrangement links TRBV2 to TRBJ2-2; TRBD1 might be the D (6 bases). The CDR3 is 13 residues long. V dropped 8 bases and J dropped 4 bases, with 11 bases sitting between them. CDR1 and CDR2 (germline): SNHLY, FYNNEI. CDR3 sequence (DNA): TGTGCCAGCCGGATACAGGGCACCGGGGAGCTGTTTTTT. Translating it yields CASRIQGTGELFF.

The CDR3 is CASSLSFGGLSYEQYF. DNA for the CDR3: TGTGCCAGCAGTTTATCTTTCGGGGGGCTCTCCTACGAGCAGTACTTC. The chain is built from TRBV27 and TRBJ2-7, with D perhaps matching TRBD2 (7 bases). Germline V gene data show CDR1 as MNHEY and CDR2 as SMNVEV (reference sequence). CDR3 length: 16 residues. V gave up 0 bases and J gave up 0 bases, with 12 bases separating them.

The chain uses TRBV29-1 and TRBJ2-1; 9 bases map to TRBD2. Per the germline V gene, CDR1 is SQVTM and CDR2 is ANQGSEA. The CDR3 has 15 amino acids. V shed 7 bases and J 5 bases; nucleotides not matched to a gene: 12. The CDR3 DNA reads TGCAGCGCCCAAAGTCGACTAGCGGATAACAATGAGCAGTTCTTC. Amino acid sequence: CSAQSRLADNNEQFF.

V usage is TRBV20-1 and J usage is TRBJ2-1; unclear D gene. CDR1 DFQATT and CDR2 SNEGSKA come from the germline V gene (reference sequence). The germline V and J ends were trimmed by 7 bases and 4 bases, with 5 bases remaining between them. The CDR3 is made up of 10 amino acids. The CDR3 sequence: CSGAYNEQFF. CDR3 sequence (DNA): TGCAGTGGCGCTTACAATGAGCAGTTCTTC.

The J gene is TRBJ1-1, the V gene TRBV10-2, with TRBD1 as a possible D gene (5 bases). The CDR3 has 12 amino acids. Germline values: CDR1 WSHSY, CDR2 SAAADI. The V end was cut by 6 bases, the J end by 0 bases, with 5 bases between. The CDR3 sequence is CASRDMNTEAFF. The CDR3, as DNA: TGCGCCAGCAGGGACATGAACACTGAAGCTTTCTTT.

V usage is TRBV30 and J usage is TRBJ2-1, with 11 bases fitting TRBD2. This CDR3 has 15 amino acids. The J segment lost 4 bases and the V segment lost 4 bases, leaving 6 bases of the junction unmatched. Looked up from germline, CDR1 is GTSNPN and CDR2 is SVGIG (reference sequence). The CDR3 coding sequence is TGTGCCTGGACGAAAACTAGCGGGAGTTACAATGAGCAGTTCTTC. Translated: CAWTKTSGSYNEQFF.

CDR3 protein: CASSEDPGTGLVGNTIYF. The CDR3 DNA is TGTGCCAGCAGTGAAGATCCCGGGACAGGACTTGTAGGAAACACCATATATTTT. V is TRBV6-1 and J is TRBJ1-3, with 8 positions matching TRBD1. V dropped 1 base and J dropped 4; count of bases not matched to a gene: 12. This CDR3 region has 18 residues. Germline loops: CDR1 MNHNS, CDR2 SASEGT.

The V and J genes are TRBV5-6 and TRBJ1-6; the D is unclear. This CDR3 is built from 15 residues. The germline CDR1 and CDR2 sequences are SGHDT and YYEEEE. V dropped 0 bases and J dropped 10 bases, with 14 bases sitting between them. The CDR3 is CASSLGWVFGSPLHF. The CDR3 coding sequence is TGTGCCAGCAGCTTGGGCTGGGTCTTCGGGTCACCCCTCCACTTT.

As DNA, the CDR3 is TGTGCCAGCAGCCGCGAACAGGGTGGTTACACTGAAGCTTTCTTT. Translating it yields CASSREQGGYTEAFF. This chain uses TRBV13 with TRBJ1-1; tentative D call: TRBD1 (6 bases). Germline V gene lookup returns CDR1 PRHDT and CDR2 FYEKMQ (reference sequence). V shed 5 bases and J shed 3 bases, with 16 bases lying between them. There are 15 residues in the CDR3.

The chain's CDR3 is CASSFVSGTEAFF. CDR3 in DNA: TGTGCCAGCAGCTTTGTGAGCGGCACTGAAGCTTTCTTT. The chain carries TRBV7-9 and TRBJ1-1; the D is unclear. V lost 3 bases to trimming and J lost 4 bases, with 9 bases between them. This CDR3 has 13 amino acids. Germline values: CDR1 SEHNR, CDR2 FQNEAQ (reference sequence).

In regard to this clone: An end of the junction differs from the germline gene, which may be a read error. The CDR3 nucleotides are TGTGCTAGCAGCTTAGGGACTAGCTTCACAGATACGCAGTATTTT. Protein product: CASSLGTSFTDTQYF. The chain employs TRBV7-7 and TRBJ2-3; the match to TRBD2 covers 9 bases. Germline loops: CDR1 SSHAT, CDR2 FNYEAQ (reference sequence). The length of the CDR3 is 15 residues.

The CDR3 coding sequence is TGTGCCGGGGCGAGGACGGTGAACACCGGGGAGCTGTTTTTT. Its protein is CAGARTVNTGELFF. The chain joins TRBV28 to TRBJ2-2; the D gene is possibly TRBD1 (5 bases). CDR1 and CDR2 (germline): MDHEN, SYDVKM. V shed 11 bases and J shed 1 base, with 14 bases lying between them. This CDR3 is 14 amino acids long.

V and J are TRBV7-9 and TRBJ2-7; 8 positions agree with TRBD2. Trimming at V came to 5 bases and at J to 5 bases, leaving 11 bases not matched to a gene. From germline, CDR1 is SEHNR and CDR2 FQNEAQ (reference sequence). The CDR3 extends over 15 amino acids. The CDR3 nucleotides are TGTGCCAGCAGCACGGCCGGGACTAGTTCCCACGAGCAGTACTTC. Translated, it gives CASSTAGTSSHEQYF.

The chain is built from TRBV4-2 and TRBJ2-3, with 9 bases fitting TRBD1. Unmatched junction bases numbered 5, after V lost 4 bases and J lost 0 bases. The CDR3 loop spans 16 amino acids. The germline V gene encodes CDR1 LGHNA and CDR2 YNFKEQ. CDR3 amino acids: CASSRGTGTSTDTQYF. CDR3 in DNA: TGTGCCAGCAGCCGGGGGACAGGGACTAGCACAGATACGCAGTATTTT.

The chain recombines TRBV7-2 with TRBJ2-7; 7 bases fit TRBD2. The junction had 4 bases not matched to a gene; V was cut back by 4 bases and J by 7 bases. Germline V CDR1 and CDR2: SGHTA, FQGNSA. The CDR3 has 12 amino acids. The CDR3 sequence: CASSSRLAEQYF. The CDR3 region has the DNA TGTGCCAGCAGCTCACGACTAGCTGAGCAGTACTTC.

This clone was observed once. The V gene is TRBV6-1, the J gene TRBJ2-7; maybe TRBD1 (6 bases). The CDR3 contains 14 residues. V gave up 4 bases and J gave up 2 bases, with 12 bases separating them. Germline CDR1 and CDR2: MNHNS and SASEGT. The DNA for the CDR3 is TGTGCCAGCAGTGTTGGGACACCACCCTACGAGCAGTACTTC. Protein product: CASSVGTPPYEQYF.

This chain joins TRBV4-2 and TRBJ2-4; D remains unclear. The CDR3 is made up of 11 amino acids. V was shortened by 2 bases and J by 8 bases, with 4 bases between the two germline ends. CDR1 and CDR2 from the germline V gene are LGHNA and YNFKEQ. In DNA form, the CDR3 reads TGTGCCAGCAGCCAACTCGACATTCAGTACTTC. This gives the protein CASSQLDIQYF.